This TCR beta chain was captured in a study of blood T cell repertoires in COVID-19. Study information: Material from acute and convalescent COVID-19 was sourced from the United States, Italy and Spain. T cells, B-cell-depleted T cells, or PBMCs supplied cDNA or gDNA.

Germline-derived CDR1 and CDR2 are LNHDA and SQIVND (reference sequence). The CDR3 totals 15 residues. The V segment lost 9 bases and the J segment 5 bases; nucleotides outside the gene matches: 11. Original methodology: Amplification from reference gene primers served as the basis for estimated nucleated cell counts. Produced via immunoSEQ multiplex PCR; TCRdb's table is partial and in-frame only. For V, J and clone size, that table is used; D and trimming come from the DNA. The sample holds tens of thousands of clones, approximately 80% seen once. What was sequenced was peripheral blood. The receptor's source is a man aged 80 or over with active or convalescent COVID-19. This chain joins TRBV19 and TRBJ2-1; 9 positions match TRBD1. The CDR3, as DNA: TGTGCCAGCACTTTAGGGACAGGGTCGCACAATGAGCAGTTCTTC. This encodes CASTLGTGSHNEQFF.